Described below is a single TCR beta chain sequence and its context. The ends were cut back, 0 bases at V and 9 bases at J, with 12 bases in the middle. Germline V lookup: CDR1 LGHDT, CDR2 YNNKEL (reference sequence). The CDR3 is 14 residues long. These data are taken from a study of control samples from healthy donors and cancer patients. Assay used: immunoSEQ multiplex PCR; TCRdb lists only in-frame clones, some missing. The sample lists 95,000 to 110,000 clones, about 89% occurring once. Sequencing was carried out using PBMCs. This TCR derives from a man aged 55 to 69 with lung cancer. The J gene is TRBJ1-5, the V gene TRBV3-1 (or the pseudogene TRBV3-2); unclear D gene. CDR3 in amino acids: CASSQEAGLGPQHF. CDR3 DNA sequence: TGTGCCAGCAGCCAAGAGGCGGGGTTGGGGCCCCAGCATTTT.